A single sample is the source of the 30 T cell receptor beta chains below, sequenced in a study of shared clonotypes between healthy human individuals. Method: immunoSEQ multiplex PCR; TCRdb's copy keeps in-frame clones and lacks some. This repertoire shows some 1,400,000 clones, approximately 97% found once; its top ten account for more than 0.9%. The specimen was naive CD4+ T cells sorted from blood. Subset here: CD45RA+ positively selected. These receptors all come from a man aged 30 to 45 in good health.

This chain uses TRBV29-1 with TRBJ2-1; 8 bases fit TRBD2. CDR3 length equals 13 residues. Trimming took 6 bases from V and 13 from J; bases not matched to a gene: 14. Germline lookup yields CDR1 SQVTM and CDR2 ANQGSEA. The CDR3 here is CSVSGSADAIQFF. CDR3 DNA sequence: TGCAGCGTGAGCGGGAGCGCCGACGCTATACAGTTCTTC.

The rearrangement links TRBV7-9 to TRBJ2-3; D possibly corresponds to TRBD1 (5 bases). CDR3 length equals 15 residues. Per the germline V gene, CDR1 is SEHNR and CDR2 is FQNEAQ (reference sequence). V lost 1 base to trimming and J lost 2 bases, with 10 bases between them. The CDR3 loop reads CASSLVQGFTDTQYF. The CDR3 DNA sequence: TGTGCCAGCAGCTTAGTGCAGGGATTCACAGATACGCAGTATTTT.

The J gene is TRBJ2-2, the V gene TRBV9; D remains ambiguous. Trimming left V 4 bases short and J 5 bases short, with 9 bases between. Per germline, CDR1 SGDLS and CDR2 YYNGEE. CDR3 length: 13 amino acids. The CDR3 region is CASSPRRTGELFF. The CDR3 DNA reads TGTGCCAGCAGCCCCCGCCGAACCGGGGAGCTGTTTTTT. Looking up the rest from reference TRBV9 and TRBJ2-2 gives the full variable domain: DSGVTQTPKHLITATGQRVTLRCSPRSGDLSVYWYQQSLDQGLQFLIQYYNGEERAKGNILERFSAQQFPDLHSELNLSSLELGDSALYFCASSPRRTGELFFGEGSRLTVL.

V usage is TRBV12-5 and J usage is TRBJ2-1; 9 bases map to TRBD2. The V and J ends lost 6 bases and 4 bases, in that order; junction bases with no gene match: 7. The CDR3 loop spans 15 amino acids. Looked up from germline, CDR1 is LGHNT and CDR2 is FRNRAP. The CDR3 DNA follows: TGTGCTAGTGGGCGAGCGGGAGGAGGTTACAATGAGCAGTTCTTC. Its translation is CASGRAGGGYNEQFF.

The chain joins TRBV4-2 to TRBJ1-5; TRBD1 agrees at 12 bases. This CDR3 comprises 17 residues. Germline CDR1 reads LGHNA; CDR2 reads YNFKEQ. The V and J ends lost 0 bases and 7 bases, in that order; junction bases with no gene match: 7. CDR3 protein: CASSQDWDRGRWQPQHF. The CDR3, as DNA: TGTGCCAGCAGCCAAGATTGGGACAGGGGGCGTTGGCAGCCCCAGCATTTT.

The chain recombines TRBV19 with TRBJ2-1; 10 bases are shared with TRBD1. The CDR3 extends over 15 amino acids. The trim removed 7 bases at V and 7 bases at J, leaving 10 bases unmatched. Germline CDR1 and CDR2: LNHDA and SQIVND (reference sequence). Here the CDR3 reads CASTPSRTGGNEQFF. The CDR3 DNA is TGTGCCAGTACCCCTTCCAGGACAGGGGGAAATGAGCAGTTCTTC.

The V gene is TRBV5-1, the J gene TRBJ2-3; 11 nucleotides align to TRBD2. Per the germline V gene, CDR1 is SGHRS and CDR2 is YFSETQ. The CDR3 is 18 amino acids. Losses at the gene ends were 0 bases for V and 4 bases for J; bases not matched to a gene: 10. CDR3 bases: TGCGCCAGCAGCTTGGTGACATTAGCGGGAGGGCCGTCAGATACGCAGTATTTT. Amino acids: CASSLVTLAGGPSDTQYF.

This clone was recorded only once. The chain is built from TRBV5-1 and TRBJ2-1; 9 nucleotides line up with TRBD2. Germline V CDR1 and CDR2: SGHRS, YFSETQ. The CDR3 contains 17 residues. V shed 0 bases and J 4 bases; nucleotides not matched to a gene: 8. The CDR3 reads CASSLAMGLAKYNEQFF. The CDR3, as DNA: TGCGCCAGCAGCTTGGCTATGGGACTAGCCAAATACAATGAGCAGTTCTTC.

The rearrangement uses TRBV28 and TRBJ2-2, with D hard to call. Between the trimmed V and J ends, which lost 8 bases and 4 bases, there was a span of 11 bases. CDR1 and CDR2 from the germline V gene are MDHEN and SYDVKM. The CDR3 runs to 13 residues. The CDR3 loop is CASSYGFTGELFF. As DNA, the CDR3 is TGTGCCAGCTCCTACGGGTTCACCGGGGAGCTGTTTTTT.

The rearrangement uses TRBV5-5 and TRBJ1-5, with 9 bases identical to TRBD1. Trimming cost V 3 bases and J 5 bases; bases outside gene matches: 0. CDR3 length equals 13 residues. Germline values: CDR1 SGHKS, CDR2 YYEKEE (reference sequence). CDR3 DNA sequence: TGTGCCAGCAGCTGGGACAGGGATCAGCCCCAGCATTTT. This gives the protein CASSWDRDQPQHF.

About this clone: The same CDR3 can be traced to other DNA sequences in this sample. This chain joins TRBV9 and TRBJ2-1; 10 bases line up with TRBD2. The junction had 4 bases not matched to a gene; V was cut back by 0 bases and J by 1 base. The germline V gene has CDR1 SGDLS and CDR2 YYNGEE. The CDR3 spans 17 residues. This CDR3 is CASSVGLAGVSYNEQFF. The CDR3 DNA is TGTGCCAGCAGCGTAGGGCTAGCGGGAGTATCCTACAATGAGCAGTTCTTC. Combining the CDR3 with reference TRBV9 and TRBJ2-1 gives the whole variable domain DSGVTQTPKHLITATGQRVTLRCSPRSGDLSVYWYQQSLDQGLQFLIQYYNGEERAKGNILERFSAQQFPDLHSELNLSSLELGDSALYFCASSVGLAGVSYNEQFFGPGTRLTVL.

J is TRBJ2-1 and V is TRBV28; 10 positions agree with TRBD2. The germline V gene has CDR1 MDHEN and CDR2 SYDVKM. The CDR3 loop spans 16 amino acids. Trimming at V came to 3 bases and at J to 6 bases, leaving 8 bases not matched to a gene. CDR3: CASSFISLAGTNEQFF. For the CDR3, the DNA is TGTGCCAGCAGTTTCATTTCACTAGCGGGAACCAATGAGCAGTTCTTC.

This clone has just one count. This chain connects TRBV25-1 to TRBJ2-2; 11 bases match TRBD1. The J segment lost 4 bases and the V segment lost 4 bases, leaving 2 bases of the junction unmatched. The CDR3 loop spans 15 amino acids. CDR1 is MGHDK, CDR2 SYGVNS, per germline. CDR3 residues: CASSVGTGGTGELFF. CDR3 sequence (DNA): TGTGCCAGCAGTGTTGGGACAGGGGGCACCGGGGAGCTGTTTTTT.

Only one count was recorded for this clone. The chain combines TRBV7-9 with TRBJ1-1; D is undetermined. Germline CDR1 SEHNR, CDR2 FQNEAQ (reference sequence). Trimming took off 2 bases at V and 0 bases at J, with 10 bases between the two ends. CDR3 length: 15 amino acids. The CDR3 nucleotides are TGTGCCAGCAGCTTATACGGCAGTATGAACACTGAAGCTTTCTTT. Its translation: CASSLYGSMNTEAFF.

The chain recombines TRBV7-9 with TRBJ2-1; 8 bases match TRBD2. Germline V gene lookup returns CDR1 SEHNR and CDR2 FQNEAQ (reference sequence). CDR3 size: 15 residues. V lost 3 bases and J lost 5; bases outside the gene matches: 6. CDR3 sequence (DNA): TGTGCCAGCAGCTTCAAGCGGGAGTCGAACAATGAGCAGTTCTTC. Residues: CASSFKRESNNEQFF.

V and J are TRBV21-1 and TRBJ1-1. TRBV21-1 is deemed a pseudogene. This CDR3 is built from 14 residues. Here the CDR3 DNA reads TGTGCCAGCAGCCCCACGGGGAGGGGGACTGAAGCTTTCTTT. Amino acids: CASSPTGRGTEAFF.

The CDR3 region has the DNA TGCGCCAGCAGTATGGGCGCGTCCTCCTACAATGAGCAGTTCTTC. It encodes CASSMGASSYNEQFF. The genes are TRBV5-1 and TRBJ2-1; D is ambiguous. In germline, CDR1 is SGHRS, CDR2 YFSETQ. The V end was cut by 5 bases, the J end by 0 bases, with 12 bases between. CDR3 length equals 15 residues.

V is TRBV9 and J is TRBJ2-2, with TRBD1 as a possible D gene (6 bases). The V gene lost 2 bases and the J gene lost 1 base, with 9 bases spanning the gap. The germline V gene encodes CDR1 SGDLS and CDR2 YYNGEE. This CDR3 has 15 residues. CDR3 amino acids: CASSVSQGNTGELFF. CDR3 DNA sequence: TGTGCCAGCAGCGTTTCACAGGGGAACACCGGGGAGCTGTTTTTT.

For this clone: Relative to the germline gene, one junction end is altered; a read error may explain this. The chain uses TRBV7-7 and TRBJ2-2; TRBD1 matches 8 bases. The germline CDR1 and CDR2 sequences are SSHAT and FNYEAQ (reference sequence). This CDR3 spans 16 amino acids. In nucleotides, the CDR3 is TGTGCTAGCAGCTTAGAGGGACAGGTGAACACCGGGGAGCTGTTTTTT. Its protein is CASSLEGQVNTGELFF.

The chain has TRBV6-6 and TRBJ2-7; 9 bases match TRBD1. CDR3 length equals 13 residues. V shed 4 bases and J 6 bases; nucleotides not matched to a gene: 4. In germline, CDR1 is MNHNY, CDR2 SVGAGI (reference sequence). CDR3 region: CASSSGTGFEQYF. In DNA form, the CDR3 reads TGTGCCAGCAGTTCCGGGACAGGGTTCGAGCAGTACTTC.

This clone was found once. This rearrangement joins TRBV25-1 to TRBJ2-7, with D perhaps matching TRBD2 (6 bases). The germline V and J ends were trimmed by 3 bases and 2 bases, with 14 bases remaining between them. Per the germline V gene, CDR1 is MGHDK and CDR2 is SYGVNS. The length of the CDR3 is 15 residues. The CDR3 loop is CASSDTGLPTYEQYF. The CDR3 nucleotides read TGTGCCAGCAGTGATACCGGACTACCTACCTACGAGCAGTACTTC.

V and J are TRBV10-3 and TRBJ2-2; TRBD2 might be the D (5 bases). The CDR3 totals 15 residues. Trimming took off 0 bases at V and 6 bases at J, with 11 bases between the two ends. Per germline, CDR1 ENHRY and CDR2 SYGVKD. CDR3 in DNA: TGTGCCATCAGTGAGTCAGTACTAGTGTCCGGGGAGCTGTTTTTT. Translated, it gives CAISESVLVSGELFF.

The CDR3 coding sequence is TGTGCCAGTAGTACGAGGGGGATGAGCACAGATACGCAGTATTTT. This codes for CASSTRGMSTDTQYF. The chain carries TRBV19 and TRBJ2-3, with D tentatively TRBD1 (6 bases). The germline V gene encodes CDR1 LNHDA and CDR2 SQIVND (reference sequence). V lost 4 bases to trimming and J lost 0 bases, with 11 bases between them. This CDR3 contains 15 residues.

Of note for this clone: Other nucleotide sequences in the sample specify the same CDR3. V and J are TRBV5-6 and TRBJ2-7, with D possibly called TRBD1 or TRBD2 (5 bases each). V was trimmed by 4 bases and J by 3 bases, leaving 11 bases between them. The CDR3 loop spans 13 amino acids. The germline V gene encodes CDR1 SGHDT and CDR2 YYEEEE. Here the CDR3 DNA reads TGTGCCAGCAGCCCGGGACCGCTCTACGAGCAGTACTTC. Translated: CASSPGPLYEQYF.

The V call is TRBV25-1, the J call TRBJ2-1; TRBD2 agrees at 12 bases. V lost 2 bases to trimming and J lost 6 bases; unmatched junction nucleotides: 2. The germline V gene encodes CDR1 MGHDK and CDR2 SYGVNS. The CDR3 loop spans 15 amino acids. The CDR3 is CASSETTSGSNEQFF. CDR3 coding DNA: TGTGCCAGCAGTGAAACGACTAGCGGGAGCAATGAGCAGTTCTTC. The full variable domain, in which reference TRBV25-1 and TRBJ2-1 provide the parts outside the CDR3, is EADIYQTPRYLVIGTGKKITLECSQTMGHDKMYWYQQDPGMELHLIHYSYGVNSTEKGDLSSESTVSRIRTEHFPLTLESARPSHTSQYLCASSETTSGSNEQFFGPGTRLTVL.

The chain recombines TRBV6-5 with TRBJ2-1, with a tentative D call TRBD2 (5 bases). V lost 6 bases and J lost 4, with 13 bases in between. CDR3 length equals 14 residues. Per germline, CDR1 MNHEY and CDR2 SVGAGI. CDR3 region: CASRSTERYNEQFF. The CDR3 region has the DNA TGTGCCAGCAGATCTACTGAGCGGTACAATGAGCAGTTCTTC.

The chain joins TRBV28 to TRBJ2-1; 10 bases agree with TRBD2. The CDR3 has 15 residues. Germline V gene lookup returns CDR1 MDHEN and CDR2 SYDVKM. V shed 7 bases and J 8 bases; nucleotides not matched to a gene: 11. DNA of the CDR3: TGTGCCAGCACCCGAGCGGGAGGGCCGGCATATGAGCAGTTCTTC. Protein product: CASTRAGGPAYEQFF.

The chain carries TRBV6-1 and TRBJ2-7; D gene unclear. This CDR3 comprises 13 residues. V gave up 10 bases and J gave up 3 bases, with 16 bases separating them. Germline V gene lookup returns CDR1 MNHNS and CDR2 SASEGT. The CDR3 DNA reads as TGTGCCACCCGGGTCTCCGCAGACTACGAGCAGTACTTC. Its protein is CATRVSADYEQYF.

The chain carries TRBV7-8 and TRBJ1-1, with D unresolved. The germline V gene has CDR1 SGHVS and CDR2 FQNEAQ. V lost 6 bases, J lost 2 bases, and 10 bases lay in between. The CDR3 extends over 13 amino acids. The CDR3 nucleotides read TGTGCCAGCAGTTATACAGATAACACTGAAGCTTTCTTT. Translating gives CASSYTDNTEAFF. The full variable domain, rest sourced from reference TRBV7-8 and TRBJ1-1, is GAGVSQSPRYKVAKRGQDVALRCDPISGHVSLFWYQQALGQGPEFLTYFQNEAQLDKSGLPSDRFFAERPEGSVSTLKIQRTQQEDSAVYLCASSYTDNTEAFFGQGTRLTVV.

As concerns this clone: The same CDR3 also results from other DNA sequences found in this sample. The chain uses TRBV29-1 and TRBJ1-3, with D perhaps TRBD1 (5 bases). Per the germline V gene, CDR1 is SQVTM and CDR2 is ANQGSEA. The V gene lost 6 bases and the J gene lost 2 bases, with 8 bases spanning the gap. The CDR3 sequence is 12 residues long. The CDR3 coding sequence is TGCAGCGTCGGGGGACCTGGAAACACCATATATTTT. Protein sequence: CSVGGPGNTIYF.